The next 10 T cell receptor beta chains were all read from a single sample in a study of CD8 T cells in Susac syndrome. Reverse transcription used roughly 0.45 to 1 ug RNA and random hexamers. TCRdb reanalysed the immunoSEQ multiplex PCR reads using MiXCR and keeps one entry per CDR3 protein. The table includes 250,000 to 300,000 distinct CDR3 sequences, 75% to 85% detected once. Sequenced sample: CD8+ T cells from PBMCs. These TCRs come from a human donor with multiple sclerosis.

This chain joins TRBV6-5 and TRBJ2-7; no firm D call. Germline V lookup: CDR1 MNHEY, CDR2 SVGAGI. There are 13 residues in the CDR3. Trimming pared 2 bases from V and 2 bases from J, leaving 7 bases between. The CDR3 DNA reads TGTGCCAGCAGTTACGATCCAACCTACGAGCAGTACTTC. This encodes CASSYDPTYEQYF.

This clonotype was counted a single time. The V call is TRBV28, the J call TRBJ1-2, with 8 nucleotides matching TRBD1. The CDR3 length is 18 residues. With V trimmed by 10 bases and J by 4 bases, 23 bases remained unmatched. Looked up from germline, CDR1 is MDHEN and CDR2 is SYDVKM. The CDR3, as DNA: TGTGCCACCGCGGGAGGTGGACAGGGTTTTAGTATTGGCTATGGCTACACCTTC. It encodes CATAGGGQGFSIGYGYTF.

This chain uses TRBV7-3 with TRBJ2-3, with 9 bases aligning to TRBD2. Germline V lookup: CDR1 SGHTA, CDR2 FQGTGA. With V trimmed by 5 bases and J by 1 base, 13 bases remained unmatched. The CDR3 spans 18 residues. The CDR3 DNA follows: TGTGCCAGCAGCCCCAATGGGCCAAAGCGGGGGGGCACAGATACGCAGTATTTT. Protein: CASSPNGPKRGGTDTQYF.

V and J are TRBV4-3 and TRBJ1-2, with a tentative D call TRBD1 (5 bases). Germline CDR1 reads LGHNA; CDR2 reads YSLEER. Trimming shortened V by 2 bases and J by 7 bases, and 17 bases separated the two germline ends. The CDR3 totals 15 residues. The CDR3 DNA is TGCGCCAGCAGCCAAACGAACGGGGGGGTGGGTGGCTACACCTTC. This codes for CASSQTNGGVGGYTF.

V and J are TRBV6-2 or TRBV6-3 and TRBJ2-7, with D tentatively TRBD1 or TRBD2 (5 bases each). The CDR3 has 14 amino acids. V lost 2 bases and J lost 1, with 9 bases in between. Germline V gene data show CDR1 as MNHEY and CDR2 as SVGEGT. CDR3 protein: CASSYGGPSYEQYF. CDR3 sequence (DNA): TGTGCCAGCAGTTACGGGGGACCTTCCTACGAGCAGTACTTC.

The chain recombines TRBV27 with TRBJ1-3, with a tentative D call TRBD1 (6 bases). Germline CDR1 reads MNHEY; CDR2 reads SMNVEV (reference sequence). Trimming took off 3 bases at V and 4 bases at J, with 13 bases between the two ends. The CDR3 has 15 residues. CDR3 sequence reads: CASSFGGASGNTIYF. The CDR3 DNA is TGTGCCAGCAGTTTTGGGGGGGCGTCCGGAAACACCATATATTTT.

This sequence joins TRBV6-5 and TRBJ2-7; 8 bases fit TRBD2. Looked up from germline, CDR1 is MNHEY and CDR2 is SVGAGI. Trimming at V came to 5 bases and at J to 6 bases, leaving 12 bases not matched to a gene. This CDR3 comprises 15 residues. This CDR3 is CASSPQPGLVFEQYF. The CDR3 DNA is TGTGCCAGCAGTCCGCAACCGGGACTAGTCTTCGAGCAGTACTTC.

Here the CDR3 DNA reads TGTGCCAGCAGTTATAGGGGGCAAGCTTTCTTT. It is translated as CASSYRGQAFF. This chain uses TRBV6-5 with TRBJ1-1, with 7 bases lining up with TRBD1. From germline, CDR1 is MNHEY and CDR2 SVGAGI. V was clipped by 3 bases and J by 9 bases; unmatched bases: 1. This CDR3 has 11 amino acids.

The chain links TRBV5-4 to TRBJ1-5, with unresolved D. V gave up 4 bases and J gave up 1 base, with 12 bases separating them. The CDR3 loop spans 15 amino acids. The germline V gene has CDR1 SGHNT and CDR2 YYREEE (reference sequence). CDR3 in DNA: TGTGCCAGCAGCCCGTGGCCGGGGAGCAATCAGCCCCAGCATTTT. As protein: CASSPWPGSNQPQHF.

The rearrangement joins TRBV27 to TRBJ2-5; TRBD1 matches at 12 bases. Germline trimming cut 7 bases from V and 4 bases from J; bases unmatched to any gene: 7. The CDR3 sequence is 15 residues long. Germline V gives CDR1 MNHEY, CDR2 SMNVEV (reference sequence). The CDR3 region is CASTSGQGAGETQYF. The CDR3 DNA follows: TGTGCCAGCACCTCGGGACAGGGGGCAGGAGAGACCCAGTACTTC.